The clone carrying this T cell receptor beta chain was recorded a few times. What it binds is not known. CDR1 is MDHEN and CDR2 is SYDVKM in the germline V gene. Germline trimming cut 7 bases from V and 0 bases from J; bases unmatched to any gene: 8. The CDR3 is made up of 18 amino acids. Semi-nested PCR with Nested Universal Primer A followed constant-region reverse priming of full-length variable regions. One entry per CDR3 protein results from TCRdb running MiXCR on the 5' RACE reads. The sample holds around 44,000 distinct CDR3 sequences, roughly a fifth seen once. Tregs were sorted as CD4+CD25+CD127-/low cells. Whole-study findings and limits: The larger cohort examined one V-J beta rearrangement, not whole repertoires. Tumor memory CD4+ T cell TCR gene usage was found to cluster with blood and lymph node memory CD4+ cells and with lymph node naive CD4+ cells.

The chain joins TRBV28 to TRBJ2-6; 11 bases match TRBD1. This clonotype originated in a female donor with breast cancer. The sample comprised Tregs sorted from blood. As DNA, the CDR3 is TGTGCCAGCACCACTTTAGGGACAGGGGGCTCTGGGGCCAACGTCCTGACTTTC. This codes for CASTTLGTGGSGANVLTF. Full variable domain (missing parts from reference TRBV28 and TRBJ2-6): DVKVTQSSRYLVKRTGEKVFLECVQDMDHENMFWYRQDPGLGLRLIYFSYDVKMKEKGDIPEGYSVSREKKERFSLILESASTNQTSMYLCASTTLGTGGSGANVLTFGAGSRLTVL.